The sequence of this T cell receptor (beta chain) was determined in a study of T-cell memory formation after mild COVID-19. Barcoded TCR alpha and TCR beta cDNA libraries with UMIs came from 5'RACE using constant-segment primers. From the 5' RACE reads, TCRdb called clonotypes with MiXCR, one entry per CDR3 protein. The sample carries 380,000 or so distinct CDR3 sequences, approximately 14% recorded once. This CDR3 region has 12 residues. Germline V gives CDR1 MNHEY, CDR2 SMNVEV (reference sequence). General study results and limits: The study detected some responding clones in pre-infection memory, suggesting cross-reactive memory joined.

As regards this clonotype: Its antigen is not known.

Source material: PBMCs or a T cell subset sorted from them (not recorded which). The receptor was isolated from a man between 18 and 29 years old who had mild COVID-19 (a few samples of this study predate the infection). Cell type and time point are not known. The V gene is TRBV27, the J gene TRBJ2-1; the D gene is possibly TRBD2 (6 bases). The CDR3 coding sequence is TGTGGCTCGGGGGTTTCCTACAATGAGCAGTTCTTC. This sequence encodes CGSGVSYNEQFF.